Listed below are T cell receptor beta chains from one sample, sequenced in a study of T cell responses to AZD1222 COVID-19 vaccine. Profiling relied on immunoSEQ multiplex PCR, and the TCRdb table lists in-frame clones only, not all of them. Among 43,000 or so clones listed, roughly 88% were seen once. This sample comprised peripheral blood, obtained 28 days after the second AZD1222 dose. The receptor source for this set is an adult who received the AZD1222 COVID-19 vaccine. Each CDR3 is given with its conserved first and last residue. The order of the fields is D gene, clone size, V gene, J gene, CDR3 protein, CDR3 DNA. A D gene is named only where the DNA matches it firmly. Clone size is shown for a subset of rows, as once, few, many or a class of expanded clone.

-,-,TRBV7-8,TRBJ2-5,CASSRPQETQYF,TGTGCCAGCAGCCGACCACAAGAGACCCAGTACTTC
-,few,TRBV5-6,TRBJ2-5,CASSFGETQYF,TGTGCCAGCAGCTTTGGAGAGACCCAGTACTTC
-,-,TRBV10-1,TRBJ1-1,CASSELLGGTEAFF,TGCGCCAGCAGTGAGTTACTGGGGGGAACTGAAGCTTTCTTT
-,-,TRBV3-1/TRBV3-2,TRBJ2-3,CASSPRDQSTDTQYF,TGTGCCAGCAGTCCACGGGACCAAAGCACAGATACGCAGTATTTT
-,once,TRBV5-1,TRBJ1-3,CASSLGGAPSGNTIYF,TGCGCCAGCAGCTTGGGTGGAGCTCCCTCTGGAAACACCATATATTTT
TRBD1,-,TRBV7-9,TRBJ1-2,CASIQAQGASGYTF,TGTGCCAGCATCCAAGCTCAGGGGGCGAGTGGCTACACCTTC
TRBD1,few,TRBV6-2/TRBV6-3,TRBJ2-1,CASSHGTGGKNEQFF,TGTGCCAGCAGTCACGGGACAGGGGGCAAGAATGAGCAGTTCTTC
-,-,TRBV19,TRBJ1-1,CASRGRMNTEAFF,TGTGCCAGTAGGGGCAGGATGAACACTGAAGCTTTCTTT
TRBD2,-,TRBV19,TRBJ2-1,CASSINSGAINEQFF,TGTGCCAGTAGTATAAACAGCGGGGCGATCAATGAGCAGTTCTTC
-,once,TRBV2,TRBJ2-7,CASSEDGGPPYEQYF,TGTGCCAGCAGTGAAGACGGGGGGCCCCCCTACGAGCAGTACTTC
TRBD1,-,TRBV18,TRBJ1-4,CASSTDRGTNEKLFF,TGTGCCAGCTCAACGGACAGGGGAACTAATGAAAAACTGTTTTTT
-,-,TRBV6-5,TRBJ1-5,CASSYLRGQPQHF,TGTGCCAGCAGTTACCTCAGGGGTCAGCCCCAGCATTTT
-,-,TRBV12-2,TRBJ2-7,CASRLGQGPDFPYEQYF,TGTGCAAGTCGCCTAGGACAGGGTCCCGACTTTCCTTACGAGCAGTACTTC
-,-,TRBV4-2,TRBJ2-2,CASSQDRPGELFF,TGTGCCAGCAGCCAAGATCGACCCGGGGAGCTGTTTTTT
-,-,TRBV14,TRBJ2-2,CASSHKLYRGGTGELFF,TGTGCCAGCAGCCATAAACTTTACAGGGGGGGAACCGGGGAGCTGTTTTTT
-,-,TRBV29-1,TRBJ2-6,CSVKGPGANVLTF,TGCAGCGTGAAGGGGCCTGGGGCCAACGTCCTGACTTTC
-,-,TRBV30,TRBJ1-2,CAWSWGLGDGYTF,TGTGCCTGGAGCTGGGGTTTGGGGGATGGCTACACCTTC
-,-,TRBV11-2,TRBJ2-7,CASSLFGAYEQYF,TGTGCCAGCAGCTTATTCGGAGCATACGAGCAGTACTTC
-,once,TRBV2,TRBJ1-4,CASSDTQGRLEKLFF,TGTGCCAGCAGTGATACCCAGGGGCGCCTTGAAAAACTGTTTTTT
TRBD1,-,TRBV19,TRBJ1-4,CASSIIRGLNEKLFF,TGTGCCAGTAGTATCATAAGGGGGCTCAATGAAAAACTGTTTTTT
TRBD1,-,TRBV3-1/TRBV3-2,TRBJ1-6,CASSPGQGANSPLHF,TGTGCCAGCAGCCCGGGACAGGGGGCAAATTCACCCCTCCACTTT
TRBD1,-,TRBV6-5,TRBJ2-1,CASSSQGAGSYNEQFF,TGTGCCAGCAGTTCCCAGGGGGCGGGCTCCTACAATGAGCAGTTCTTC
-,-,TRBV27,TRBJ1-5,CASSFFRDDNQPQHF,TGTGCCAGCAGTTTTTTTAGGGATGACAATCAGCCCCAGCATTTT
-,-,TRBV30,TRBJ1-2,CACLTGGYTF,TGTGCCTGCCTCACCGGTGGCTACACCTTC
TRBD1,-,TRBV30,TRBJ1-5,CALRGQSSQPQHF,TGTGCCTTGAGGGGGCAGTCTAGTCAGCCCCAGCATTTT
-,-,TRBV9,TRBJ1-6,CASSGFGQYSPLHF,TGTGCCAGCAGCGGGTTTGGACAGTATTCACCCCTCCACTTT
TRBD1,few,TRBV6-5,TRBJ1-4,CASSYEGQGFEKLFF,TGTGCCAGCTCCTACGAGGGACAGGGGTTTGAAAAACTGTTTTTT
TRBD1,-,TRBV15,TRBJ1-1,CATSREGGQGDTEAFF,TGTGCCACCAGCAGAGAGGGGGGACAGGGAGACACTGAAGCTTTCTTT
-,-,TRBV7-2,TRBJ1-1,CASSLRAGNTEAFF,TGTGCCAGCAGCTTAAGGGCAGGGAATACTGAAGCTTTCTTT
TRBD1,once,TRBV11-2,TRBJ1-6,CASSLGTGSSPLHF,TGTGCCAGCAGCTTAGGGACAGGCAGCTCACCCCTCCACTTT
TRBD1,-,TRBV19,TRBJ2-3,CASSMASTGQGLGTDTQYF,TGTGCCAGTAGTATGGCCTCCACCGGACAGGGGCTGGGCACAGATACGCAGTATTTT
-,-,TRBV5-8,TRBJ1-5,CASSPQGYSNQPQHF,TGTGCCAGCAGCCCACAGGGATATAGCAATCAGCCCCAGCATTTT
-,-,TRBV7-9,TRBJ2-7,CASSLDRVPYEQYF,TGTGCCAGCAGCTTAGATCGAGTACCCTACGAGCAGTACTTC
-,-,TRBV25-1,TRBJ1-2,CASSEAVNYGYTF,TGTGCCAGCAGTGAAGCAGTTAACTATGGCTACACCTTC
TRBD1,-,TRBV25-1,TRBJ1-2,CASSEGGGDYGYTF,TGTGCCAGCAGTGAAGGAGGGGGCGACTATGGCTACACCTTC
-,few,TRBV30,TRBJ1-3,CAWSGDSGNTIYF,TGTGCCTGGAGTGGGGATTCTGGAAACACCATATATTTT
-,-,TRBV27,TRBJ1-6,CASKWGPYNSPLHF,TGTGCCAGCAAGTGGGGGCCCTATAATTCACCCCTCCACTTT
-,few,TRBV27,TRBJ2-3,CASTPRSDRPTDTQYF,TGTGCCAGCACCCCCCGGTCTGACAGACCCACAGATACGCAGTATTTT
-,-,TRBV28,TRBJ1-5,CASSSGPSNQPQHF,TGTGCCAGCAGTTCGGGACCGAGCAATCAGCCCCAGCATTTT
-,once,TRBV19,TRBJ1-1,CASKEQGVGEAFF,TGTGCCTCCAAAGAACAAGGGGTCGGTGAAGCTTTCTTT
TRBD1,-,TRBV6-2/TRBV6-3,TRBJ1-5,CASSYITQGASNQPQHF,TGTGCCAGCAGTTACATAACACAGGGGGCTAGCAATCAGCCCCAGCATTTT
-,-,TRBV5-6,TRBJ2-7,CASSLSPGRPREQYF,TGTGCCAGCAGCTTGTCCCCGGGCAGACCCCGGGAGCAGTACTTC
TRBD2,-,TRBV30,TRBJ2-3,CAWSGTSGVTQYF,TGTGCCTGGAGTGGGACTAGCGGGGTTACGCAGTATTTT
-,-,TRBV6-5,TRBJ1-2,CASGRANYGYTF,TGTGCCAGCGGCAGGGCCAACTATGGCTACACCTTC
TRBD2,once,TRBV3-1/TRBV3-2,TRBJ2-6,CASSPYPGRAGANVLTF,TGTGCCAGCAGCCCGTACCCGGGGAGGGCCGGGGCCAACGTCCTGACTTTC
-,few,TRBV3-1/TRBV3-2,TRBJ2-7,CASSSSYEQYF,TGTGCCAGCAGCTCCTCCTACGAGCAGTACTTC
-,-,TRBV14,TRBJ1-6,CASSQGRGNSPLHF,TGTGCCAGCAGCCAAGGGAGGGGCAATTCACCCCTCCACTTT
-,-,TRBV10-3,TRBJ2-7,CAISESRGVSYEQYF,TGTGCCATCAGTGAGTCGAGAGGGGTTTCCTACGAGCAGTACTTC
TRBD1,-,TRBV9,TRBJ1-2,CASSVGVDRGYGYTF,TGTGCCAGCAGCGTAGGGGTAGACAGGGGATATGGCTACACCTTC
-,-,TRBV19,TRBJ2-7,CASTRDLSSYEQYF,TGTGCCAGTACACGGGACTTAAGCTCCTACGAGCAGTACTTC
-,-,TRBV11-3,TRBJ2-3,CASSLGPPDTQYF,TGTGCCAGCAGCTTAGGACCCCCAGATACGCAGTATTTT
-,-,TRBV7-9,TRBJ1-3,CASFDGASGNTIYF,TGTGCCAGTTTCGACGGAGCTTCTGGAAACACCATATATTTT
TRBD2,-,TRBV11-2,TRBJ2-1,CASRSGAAGRLYNEQFF,TGTGCCAGCCGTAGCGGGGCGGCCGGTCGGCTCTACAATGAGCAGTTCTTC
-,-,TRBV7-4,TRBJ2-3,CASSLDTSSSTDTQYF,TGTGCCAGCAGCTTAGACACCTCCTCTTCCACAGATACGCAGTATTTT
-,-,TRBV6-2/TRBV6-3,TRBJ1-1,CASSYGDTQNTEAFF,TGTGCCAGCAGTTACGGGGACACGCAGAACACTGAAGCTTTCTTT
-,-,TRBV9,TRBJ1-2,CASSVPSVGADYGYTF,TGTGCCAGCAGCGTCCCCTCCGTCGGGGCAGATTATGGCTACACCTTC
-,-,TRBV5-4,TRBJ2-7,CASSLDAGSAYEQYF,TGTGCCAGCAGCTTGGATGCGGGGTCGGCCTACGAGCAGTACTTC
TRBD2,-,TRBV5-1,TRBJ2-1,CASSRTSGGIGDEQFF,TGCGCCAGCAGCCGGACTAGCGGGGGGATAGGCGATGAGCAGTTCTTC
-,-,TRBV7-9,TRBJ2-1,CASSHRVGNAINEQFF,TGTGCCAGCAGCCATCGAGTGGGTAACGCGATCAATGAGCAGTTCTTC
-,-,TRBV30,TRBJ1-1,CALTRTEAFF,TGTGCCCTGACAAGGACAGAAGCTTTCTTT